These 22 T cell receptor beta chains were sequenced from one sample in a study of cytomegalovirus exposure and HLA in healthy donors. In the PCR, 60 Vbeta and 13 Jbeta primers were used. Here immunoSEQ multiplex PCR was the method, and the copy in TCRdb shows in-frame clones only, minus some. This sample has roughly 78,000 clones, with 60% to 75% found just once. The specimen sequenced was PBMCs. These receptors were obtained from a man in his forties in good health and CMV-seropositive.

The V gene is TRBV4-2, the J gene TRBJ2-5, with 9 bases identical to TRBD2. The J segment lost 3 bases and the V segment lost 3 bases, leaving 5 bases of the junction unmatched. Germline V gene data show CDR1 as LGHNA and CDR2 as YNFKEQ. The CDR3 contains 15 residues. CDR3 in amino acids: CASSHERTSEETQYF. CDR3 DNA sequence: TGTGCCAGCAGCCACGAAAGGACTAGCGAAGAGACCCAGTACTTC.

DNA of the CDR3: TGTGCCATCAGGGACAGGTGGGACACTGAAGCTTTCTTT. This translates into CAIRDRWDTEAFF. This chain connects TRBV10-3 to TRBJ1-1; 7 bases match TRBD1. CDR3 length equals 13 residues. Germline lookup yields CDR1 ENHRY and CDR2 SYGVKD. Trimming removed 6 bases from V and 3 bases from J; junction bases left unmatched: 4.

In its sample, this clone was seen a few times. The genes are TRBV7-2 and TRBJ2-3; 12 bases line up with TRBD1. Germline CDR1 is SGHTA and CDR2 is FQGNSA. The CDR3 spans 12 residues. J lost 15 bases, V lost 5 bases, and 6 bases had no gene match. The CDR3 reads CASSHGTGGEYF. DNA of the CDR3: TGTGCCAGCAGCCACGGGACAGGGGGCGAATATTTT.

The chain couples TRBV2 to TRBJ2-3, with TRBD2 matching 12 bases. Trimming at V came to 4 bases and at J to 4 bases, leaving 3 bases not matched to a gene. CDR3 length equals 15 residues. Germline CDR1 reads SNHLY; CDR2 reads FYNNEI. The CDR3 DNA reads TGTGCCAGCAGTGCTAGCGGGGGGGCTCCAGATACGCAGTATTTT. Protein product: CASSASGGAPDTQYF.

The CDR3 DNA sequence: TGTGCCAGCAGTTACATAGTGGGGACAGGGGGCGCGGGGCAGTACTTC. It yields the protein CASSYIVGTGGAGQYF. The chain combines TRBV7-2 with TRBJ2-7; 12 positions agree with TRBD1. Trimming at V came to 6 bases and at J to 9 bases, leaving 15 bases not matched to a gene. The germline V gene encodes CDR1 SGHTA and CDR2 FQGNSA. This CDR3 is 16 amino acids long.

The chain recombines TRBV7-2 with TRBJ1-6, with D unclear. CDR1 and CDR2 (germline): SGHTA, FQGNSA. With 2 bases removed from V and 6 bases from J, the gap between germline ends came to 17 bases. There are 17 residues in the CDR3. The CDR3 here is CASSLSPNTPFNSPLHF. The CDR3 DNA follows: TGTGCCAGCAGCTTATCCCCCAACACCCCTTTTAATTCACCCCTCCACTTT.

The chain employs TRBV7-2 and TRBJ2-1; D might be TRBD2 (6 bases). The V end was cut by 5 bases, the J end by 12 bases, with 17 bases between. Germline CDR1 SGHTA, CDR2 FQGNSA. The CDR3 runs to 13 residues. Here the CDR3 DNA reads TGTGCCAGCAGCGTAAGACTAGACCAAACGCAGTTCTTC. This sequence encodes CASSVRLDQTQFF.

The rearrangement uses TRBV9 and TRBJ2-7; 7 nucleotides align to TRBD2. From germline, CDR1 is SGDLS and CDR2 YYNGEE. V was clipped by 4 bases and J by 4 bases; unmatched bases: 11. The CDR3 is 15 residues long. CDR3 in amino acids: CASSPQWGGGYEQYF. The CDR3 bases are TGTGCCAGCAGCCCCCAGTGGGGCGGGGGATACGAGCAGTACTTC.

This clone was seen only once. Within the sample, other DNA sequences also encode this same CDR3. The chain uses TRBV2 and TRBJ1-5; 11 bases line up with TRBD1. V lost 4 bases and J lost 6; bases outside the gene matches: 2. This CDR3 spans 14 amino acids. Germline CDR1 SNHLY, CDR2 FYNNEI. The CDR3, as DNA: TGTGCCAGCAGTGGGACAGGGGGCAGTCAGCCCCAGCATTTT. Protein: CASSGTGGSQPQHF.

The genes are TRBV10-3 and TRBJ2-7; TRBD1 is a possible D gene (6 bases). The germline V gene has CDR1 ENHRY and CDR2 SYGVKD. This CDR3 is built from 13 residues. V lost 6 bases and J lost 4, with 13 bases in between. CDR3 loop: CAIRFARGYEQYF. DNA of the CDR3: TGTGCCATCAGATTCGCCAGGGGATACGAGCAGTACTTC.

In DNA, the CDR3 is TGTGCCAGCTCAGCAGGACAAGGCCACGAGCAGTACTTC. Encoded protein: CASSAGQGHEQYF. The V gene is TRBV18, the J gene TRBJ2-7; maybe TRBD1 (5 bases). CDR3 length: 13 amino acids. V shed 5 bases and J shed 5 bases, with 13 bases lying between them. From germline, CDR1 is KGHSH and CDR2 LQKENI. Filled out from reference TRBV18 and TRBJ2-7, the complete variable domain reads NAGVMQNPRHLVRRRGQEARLRCSPMKGHSHVYWYRQLPEEGLKFMVYLQKENIIDESGMPKERFSAEFPKEGPSILRIQQVVRGDSAAYFCASSAGQGHEQYFGPGTRLTVT.

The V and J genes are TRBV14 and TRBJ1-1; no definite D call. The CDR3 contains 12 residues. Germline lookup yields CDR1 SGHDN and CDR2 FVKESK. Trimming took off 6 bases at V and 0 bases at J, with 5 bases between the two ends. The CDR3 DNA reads TGTGCCAGCAGAGCCTTGAACACTGAAGCTTTCTTT. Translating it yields CASRALNTEAFF.

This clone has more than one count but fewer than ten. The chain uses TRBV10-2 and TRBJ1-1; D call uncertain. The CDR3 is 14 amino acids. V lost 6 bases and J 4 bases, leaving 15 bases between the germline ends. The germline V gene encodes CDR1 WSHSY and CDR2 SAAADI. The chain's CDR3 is CASRQRTESTEAFF. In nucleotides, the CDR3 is TGCGCCAGCAGACAAAGGACTGAGTCCACTGAAGCTTTCTTT.

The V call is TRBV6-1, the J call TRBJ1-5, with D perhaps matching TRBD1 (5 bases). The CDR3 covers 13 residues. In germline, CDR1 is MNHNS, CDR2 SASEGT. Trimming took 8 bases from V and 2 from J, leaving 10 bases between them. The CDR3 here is CASLGGGNQPQHF. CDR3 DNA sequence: TGTGCCAGCCTGGGGGGGGGCAATCAGCCCCAGCATTTT.

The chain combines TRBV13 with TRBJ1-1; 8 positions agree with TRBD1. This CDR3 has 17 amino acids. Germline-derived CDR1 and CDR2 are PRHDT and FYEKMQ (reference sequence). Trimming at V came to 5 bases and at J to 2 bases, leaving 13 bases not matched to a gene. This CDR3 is CASSTTTGTGFNTEAFF. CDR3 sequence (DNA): TGTGCCAGCAGCACTACCACCGGGACAGGCTTTAACACTGAAGCTTTCTTT.

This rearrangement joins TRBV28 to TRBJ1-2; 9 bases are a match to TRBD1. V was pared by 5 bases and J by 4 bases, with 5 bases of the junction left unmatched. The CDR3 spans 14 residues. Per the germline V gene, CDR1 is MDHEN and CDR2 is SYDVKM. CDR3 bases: TGTGCCAGCAGTCGGGACAGGGAGGTCTATGGCTACACCTTC. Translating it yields CASSRDREVYGYTF.

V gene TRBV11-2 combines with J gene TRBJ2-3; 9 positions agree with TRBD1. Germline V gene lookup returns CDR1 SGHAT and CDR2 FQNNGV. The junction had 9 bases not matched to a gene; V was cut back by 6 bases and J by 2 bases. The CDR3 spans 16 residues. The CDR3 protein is CASSLQGAGVTDTQYF. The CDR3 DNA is TGTGCCAGCAGTTTACAGGGGGCTGGGGTCACAGATACGCAGTATTTT.

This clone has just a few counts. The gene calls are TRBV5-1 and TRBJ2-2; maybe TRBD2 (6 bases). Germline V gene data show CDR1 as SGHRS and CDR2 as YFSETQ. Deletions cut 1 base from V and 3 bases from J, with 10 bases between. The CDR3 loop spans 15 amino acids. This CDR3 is CASSLQRADTGELFF. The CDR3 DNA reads TGCGCCAGCAGCTTGCAGCGGGCTGACACCGGGGAGCTGTTTTTT.

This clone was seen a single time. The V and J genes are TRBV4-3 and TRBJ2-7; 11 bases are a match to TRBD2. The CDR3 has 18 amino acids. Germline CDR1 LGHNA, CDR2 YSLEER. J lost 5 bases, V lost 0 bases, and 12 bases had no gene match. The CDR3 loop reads CASSQDPRGSGGADEQYF. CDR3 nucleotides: TGCGCCAGCAGCCAAGATCCTCGGGGTAGCGGGGGGGCGGACGAGCAGTACTTC.

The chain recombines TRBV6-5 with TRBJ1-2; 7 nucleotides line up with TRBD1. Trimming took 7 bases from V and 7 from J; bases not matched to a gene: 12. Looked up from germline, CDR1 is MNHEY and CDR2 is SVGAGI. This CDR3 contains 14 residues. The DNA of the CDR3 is TGTGCCAGCACCACACACGACAGGGTAGCTGGCTACACCTTC. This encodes CASTTHDRVAGYTF.

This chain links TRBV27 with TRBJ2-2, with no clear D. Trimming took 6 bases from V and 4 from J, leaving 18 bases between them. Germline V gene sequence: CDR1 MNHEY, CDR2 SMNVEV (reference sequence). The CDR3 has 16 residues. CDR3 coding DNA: TGTGCCAGCAGCCTCCAGCCGCTAGTCCCCACCGGGGAGCTGTTTTTT. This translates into CASSLQPLVPTGELFF.

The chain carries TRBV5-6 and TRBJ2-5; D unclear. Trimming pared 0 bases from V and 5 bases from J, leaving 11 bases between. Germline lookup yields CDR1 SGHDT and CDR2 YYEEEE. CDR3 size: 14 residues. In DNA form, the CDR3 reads TGTGCCAGCAGCTTGGTGCAGAATCAGGAGACCCAGTACTTC. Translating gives CASSLVQNQETQYF.